This TCR beta chain was captured by sequencing in a study of blood T cell repertoires in COVID-19 (dated by TCRdb to 2020 to 2022). Regarding the complete study: Samples from collaborators originated in the United States, Italy and Spain and spanned both the acute and convalescent phases of COVID-19. Samples came from the ongoing ImmuneRACE study (first 160 participants) plus 1,254 subjects from 6 global collaborators. Where HLA class I and class II types were available, the types were taken from metadata supplied by the sample provider, not from assay-based typing. Nearly every sample came with metadata listing a de-identified subject ID, COVID-19 status, age in years and sex. The dataset comprised deeply sampled blood TCRbeta repertoires from subjects exposed to, actively infected with, or recovered from COVID-19. The repertoires were released in a freely available public database intended as a resource for research on the immune response to SARS-CoV-2. The prospective study material was composed of cDNA or gDNA derived from T cells, B-cell-depleted T cells, or PBMCs.

The germline V gene specifies MDHEN as CDR1 and SYDVKM as CDR2. The V end gives up 10 bases and the J end 1 base, leaving 3 bases in the junction not matched to a gene. The CDR3 numbers 12 residues from cysteine through phenylalanine. Here the CDR3 DNA is all that survives: 36 bases in frame from base 1. Collaborating institutions collected whole blood in K2EDTA tubes following their own protocols. For TCRbeta analysis, collaborators shipped samples in one of three forms: frozen whole blood, isolated PBMCs, or DNA extracted from either of those sample types. TCRbeta CDR3 regions were amplified from genomic DNA by means of the immunoSEQ Assay, a bias-controlled multiplex PCR. The authors' pipeline ran thus. The number of nucleated cells in each sample was estimated by amplification of reference gene primers within the assay. To quantify the absolute abundance of each unique TCRbeta CDR3 rearrangement, sequence reads were collapsed and filtered. For each sample, productive Simpson clonality was calculated as the square root of Simpson's diversity index over productive rearrangements. TCRdb re-hosts the immuneACCESS table, in-frame sequences only. Its copies lack some clones; in the studies checked, an unresolved V gene accounts for under half of them, and the cause for the rest is not known. Clone size and V and J calls were adopted from that table, with D and trimming inferred from the DNA. For this sample there are about 160,000 clones; 80% to 95% appear just once. 3.5% to 5% of the sample is in the top ten clones.

A word on this clone: The antigen this receptor binds is unknown. Qualities for individual bases were not recorded, and no much larger clone is one base off.

Overall study results and their limits: The amount of clinical and demographic metadata varied by source and participant and was provided uncurated.

This TCR derives from a woman in her forties or fifties with acute or convalescent COVID-19. The sequenced sample consisted of peripheral blood. The chain couples TRBV28 to TRBJ1-1; TRBD1 agrees with 7 junctional bases. The DNA reads TGTGCCACAGGGACAGCGAACACTGAAGCTTTCTTT. Its protein reads: CATGTANTEAFF.